Below, 8 T cell receptor beta chains from the same sample are listed, as sequenced in a study of blood T cell repertoires in COVID-19. Profiled with immunoSEQ multiplex PCR; TCRdb holds only in-frame clones, not every one. The table has about 350,000 clones, 91% seen once. Source material: peripheral blood. The receptors here all came from a woman aged 18-29 years who had recovered from COVID-19.

This chain uses TRBV4-3 with TRBJ2-1, with 8 positions matching TRBD1. V shed 0 bases, J shed 6 bases, and the junction held 7 bases outside the gene matches. Germline V gene sequence: CDR1 LGHNA, CDR2 YSLEER. The CDR3 runs to 16 residues. This chain's CDR3 is CASSQDNRGSSNEQFF. CDR3 nucleotides: TGCGCCAGCAGCCAAGATAACAGGGGGTCGTCCAATGAGCAGTTCTTC.

The rearrangement joins TRBV28 to TRBJ1-2, with TRBD1 matching 7 bases. The germline gives CDR1 MDHEN, CDR2 SYDVKM. This CDR3 is built from 14 residues. Trimming took 4 bases from V and 8 from J; bases not matched to a gene: 10. DNA of the CDR3: TGTGCCAGCAGTTCCGGACAGGCCGGGGGCGGCTACACCTTC. Translated, it gives CASSSGQAGGGYTF.

V gene TRBV7-8 combines with J gene TRBJ2-2; tentative D call: TRBD1 (5 bases). This CDR3 region has 16 residues. With 5 bases removed from V and 5 bases from J, the gap between germline ends came to 18 bases. Germline CDR1 reads SGHVS; CDR2 reads FQNEAQ. The chain's CDR3 is CASSPVPKAGTGELFF. CDR3 coding DNA: TGTGCCAGCAGCCCTGTGCCGAAAGCAGGGACCGGGGAGCTGTTTTTT.

This clone was seen more than once but under ten times. The rearrangement uses TRBV11-3 and TRBJ2-7; D might be TRBD2 (5 bases). The CDR3 sequence is 12 residues long. The germline V and J ends were trimmed by 5 bases and 12 bases, with 17 bases remaining between them. The germline CDR1 and CDR2 sequences are SGHNT and YENEEA. The CDR3 region is CASSGPGRGLYV. Written as DNA, the CDR3 is TGTGCCAGCAGCGGCCCAGGACGCGGACTGTACGTC.

The chain has TRBV19 and TRBJ2-3, with no clear D. The V gene lost 5 bases and the J gene lost 1 base, with 7 bases spanning the gap. CDR1 is LNHDA and CDR2 is SQIVND in the germline V gene (reference sequence). This CDR3 is 13 amino acids long. The CDR3 DNA reads as TGTGCCAGTAGTGCCACAGGCACAGATACGCAGTATTTT. This translates into CASSATGTDTQYF.

The rearrangement links TRBV10-3 to TRBJ1-2; tentatively, D is TRBD1 (6 bases). Germline CDR1 reads ENHRY; CDR2 reads SYGVKD. CDR3 length equals 12 residues. V lost 7 bases and J lost 6, with 12 bases in between. The CDR3 loop reads CAITRGADGYTF. CDR3 bases: TGTGCCATCACACGGGGGGCGGATGGCTACACCTTC.

The chain uses TRBV5-1 and TRBJ1-2; TRBD1 matches at 12 bases. This CDR3 spans 16 amino acids. From germline, CDR1 is SGHRS and CDR2 YFSETQ. Trimming took 4 bases from V and 2 from J; bases not matched to a gene: 6. CDR3 region: CASSAGTGGGNYGYTF. The CDR3 DNA follows: TGCGCCAGCAGCGCCGGGACAGGGGGCGGCAACTATGGCTACACCTTC.

The chain links TRBV2 to TRBJ1-2; TRBD1 agrees at 11 bases. Germline trimming cut 5 bases from V and 7 bases from J; bases unmatched to any gene: 9. CDR1 and CDR2 (germline): SNHLY, FYNNEI. The CDR3 length is 15 residues. The CDR3 DNA sequence: TGTGCCAGCAGTCAGGACAGGGGGCGCCTAGGTGGCTACACCTTC. Protein product: CASSQDRGRLGGYTF.